These 12 T cell receptor beta chains share one sample of origin, sequenced in a study of esophageal squamous cell carcinoma under preoperative chemotherapy. Described time point: after preoperative PTX-NDP chemotherapy. TCRdb reanalysed the PCR reads using MiXCR and keeps one entry per CDR3 protein. The profile shows around 34,000 distinct CDR3 sequences, around 50% of them singletons. This specimen was collected from a patient given preoperative chemotherapy. These receptors were obtained from a human donor with esophageal squamous cell carcinoma. The donor label of this sample is uncertain.

The V call is TRBV12-5, the J call TRBJ1-5; D is ambiguous. Trimming stripped 0 bases from V and 0 bases from J, with 9 bases between. Germline V gene sequence: CDR1 LGHNT, CDR2 FRNRAP. The CDR3 consists of 16 residues. The CDR3 DNA reads TGTGCTAGTGGTTTGGTAATAGGGATTAGCAATCAGCCCCAGCATTTT. This sequence encodes CASGLVIGISNQPQHF.

V and J are TRBV7-2 and TRBJ2-4, with a possible D match to TRBD2 (6 bases). The germline V gene encodes CDR1 SGHTA and CDR2 FQGNSA. The CDR3 runs to 12 residues. The CDR3 sequence is CAGRRATNTQYF. In DNA form, the CDR3 reads TGTGCGGGGAGGCGGGCCACAAATACGCAGTACTTC.

This clonotype rates as large. The rearrangement links TRBV7-8 to TRBJ2-7; no reliable D call. The CDR3 is 12 residues long. CDR1 and CDR2 (germline): SGHVS, FQNEAQ. V was trimmed by 1 base and J by 3 bases, leaving 4 bases between them. DNA of the CDR3: TGTGCCAGCAGCTTAGTTCACTACGAGCAGTACTTC. The encoded protein is CASSLVHYEQYF.

As for this clonotype: The conserved phenylalanine or tryptophan normally closing the CDR3 is absent here, so this likely arose from a read error. No DNA is shown, since the ends of the CDR3 on it are uncertain; the CDR3 is the one TCRdb lists. The chain joins TRBV7-2 to TRBJ2-7; the DNA was not used to check the table's D call, TRBD2. CDR1 is SGHTA, CDR2 FQGNSA, per germline. Inclusive of both ends, the CDR3 amounts to 8 amino acids. The CDR3: CASSTGLA.

This clonotype was counted between two and nine times. This rearrangement joins TRBV7-2 to TRBJ2-3, with D maybe TRBD2 (6 bases). Germline CDR1 reads SGHTA; CDR2 reads FQGNSA. There are 14 residues in the CDR3. V was pared by 2 bases and J by 4 bases, with 10 bases between. The CDR3 DNA follows: TGTGCCAGCAGCTTATTCGGGGGTGCAGATACGCAGTATTTT. Encoded protein: CASSLFGGADTQYF.

This clonotype came up many times. Just one base apart from a much larger clone, this may be a read error. The chain employs TRBV12-3 or TRBV12-4 and TRBJ2-1; tentative D call: TRBD2 (7 bases). The J call may be in error: the DNA end matches TRBJ2-7 better. The CDR3 extends over 16 amino acids. CDR3 region: CASSSAEGGGLNEQYF. The CDR3 DNA follows: TGTGCCAGCAGTTCCGCCGAGGGGGGGGGCTTGAATGAGCAGTACTTC.

This clonotype has at least ten counts. V and J are TRBV6-1 and TRBJ2-7; 8 bases are a match to TRBD1. The CDR3 covers 15 residues. The ends lost 6 bases at V and 2 bases at J; junction bases unmatched: 9. Germline V CDR1 and CDR2: MNHNS, SASEGT. The CDR3 sequence: CASRTGVNLPYEQYF. Written as DNA, the CDR3 is TGTGCCAGCAGGACAGGGGTTAATCTCCCCTACGAGCAGTACTTC.

About this clonotype: At one end, the junction sequence differs from germline, possibly due to a read error. The chain joins TRBV12-3 or TRBV12-4 to TRBJ2-5; 8 bases map to TRBD2. There are 16 residues in the CDR3. DNA for the CDR3: TGTGCCAGCAGGGGGATTGGCGGGGGGCAGGAAGAGACGCAGTACTTT. It codes for CASRGIGGGQEETQYF.

Notes on this clonotype: In this CDR3 the conserved last residue, phenylalanine or tryptophan, is missing, so a read error is likely. The limits of the CDR3 on the DNA are not certain, so only TCRdb's listed CDR3 is given. This chain joins TRBV7-2 and TRBJ2-5; the table's D call, TRBD2, has no DNA check behind it. The CDR3 spans 16 amino acids, including both terminal residues. Germline V CDR1 and CDR2: SGHTA, FQGNSA. This CDR3 is CASSSGRGAPRTSRFS.

The chain is built from TRBV7-3 and TRBJ2-3; possibly TRBD2 for D (5 bases). Germline-derived CDR1 and CDR2 are SGHTA and FQGTGA. This CDR3 region has 16 residues. Trimming left V 2 bases short and J 7 bases short, with 19 bases between. The CDR3 loop is CASSLVGVGEKNTQYF. CDR3 sequence (DNA): TGTGCCAGCAGCTTAGTTGGGGTGGGAGAAAAAAATACGCAGTATTTT.

As to this clonotype: A much larger clone is a single base away; this may be a read error. The gene calls are TRBV19 and TRBJ2-3; 11 bases are shared with TRBD2. Trimming took 8 bases from V and 6 from J; bases not matched to a gene: 10. The CDR3 covers 15 residues. Germline loops: CDR1 LNHDA, CDR2 SQIVND (reference sequence). The CDR3 coding sequence is TGTGCCAGTGCCATATCACTAGCGGGGGTGGATACGCAGTATTTT. Amino acid sequence: CASAISLAGVDTQYF.

The V gene is TRBV6-2 or TRBV6-3, the J gene TRBJ2-7; 8 nucleotides agree with TRBD2. The CDR3 consists of 15 residues. After removal of 5 bases from V and 1 base from J, the junction contained 7 bases not matched to a gene. The V gene's germline CDR1 is MNHEY and CDR2 SVGEGT. CDR3 in DNA: TGTGCCAGCAGTAATCCAGCGGGAGCTTCCTACGAGCAGTACTTC. Its protein product is CASSNPAGASYEQYF.